The subject of this entry is one TCR beta chain. The data derive from a study of blood T cell repertoires in COVID-19. About the study: Whether acute or convalescent, the COVID-19 samples came from the United States, Italy and Spain. Sources were T cells, B-cell-depleted T cells, or PBMCs; the material itself was cDNA or gDNA.

Germline V gene lookup returns CDR1 MNHEY and CDR2 SVGAGI. There are 14 residues in the CDR3. V lost 4 bases and J lost 4, with 10 bases in between. Authors' data handling: Amplification of reference gene primers provided the estimated nucleated cell counts. Profiled with immunoSEQ multiplex PCR; TCRdb holds only in-frame clones, not every one. Clone size and V and J calls were adopted from that table, with D and trimming inferred from the DNA. The profile shows tens of thousands of clones, 75% to 90% of them singletons. The sequence was collected from an elderly woman with active or convalescent COVID-19. This chain connects TRBV6-5 to TRBJ1-4, with D possibly matching TRBD1 (6 bases). The sequenced sample consisted of peripheral blood. CDR3 amino acids: CASSWGQGNEKLFF. The CDR3 DNA sequence: TGTGCCAGCAGTTGGGGGCAGGGTAATGAAAAACTGTTTTTT.